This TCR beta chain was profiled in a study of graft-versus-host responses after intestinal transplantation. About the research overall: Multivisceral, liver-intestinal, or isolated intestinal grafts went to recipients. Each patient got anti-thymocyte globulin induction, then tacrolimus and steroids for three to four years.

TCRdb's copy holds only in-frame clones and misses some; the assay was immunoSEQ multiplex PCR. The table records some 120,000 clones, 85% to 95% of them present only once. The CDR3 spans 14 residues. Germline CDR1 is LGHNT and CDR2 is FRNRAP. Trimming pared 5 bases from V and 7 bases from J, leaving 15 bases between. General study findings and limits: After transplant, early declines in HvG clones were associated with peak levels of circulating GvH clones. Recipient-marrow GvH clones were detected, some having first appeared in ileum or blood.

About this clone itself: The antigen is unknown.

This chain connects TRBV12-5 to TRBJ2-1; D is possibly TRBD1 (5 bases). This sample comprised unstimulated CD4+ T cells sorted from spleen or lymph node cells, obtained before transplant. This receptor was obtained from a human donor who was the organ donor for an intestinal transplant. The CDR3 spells CASGKYPQGNEQFF. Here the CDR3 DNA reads TGTGCTAGTGGTAAATACCCCCAGGGAAATGAGCAGTTCTTC. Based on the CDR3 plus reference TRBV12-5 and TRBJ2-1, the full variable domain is DARVTQTPRHKVTEMGQEVTMRCQPILGHNTVFWYRQTMMQGLELLAYFRNRAPLDDSGMPKDRFSAEMPDATLATLKIQPSEPRDSAVYFCASGKYPQGNEQFFGPGTRLTVL.